Sequencing of this TCR beta chain was carried out in a study of T cell responses to AZD1222 COVID-19 vaccine. As for the study in general: Second-dose timings of about 4 or about 12 weeks were pooled. General study results and limits: Two doses of AZD1222 preceded a rise in Spike-specific TCR breadth and depth.

The germline V and J ends were trimmed by 10 bases and 0 bases, with 12 bases remaining between them. The CDR3 has 13 amino acids. On this clone itself: What it binds is unknown.

Sequencing was performed with immunoSEQ multiplex PCR; in TCRdb, only in-frame clones are kept and a portion is missing. The sample yields some 150,000 clones, about 86% seen once. Sequenced material: peripheral blood, taken on day 0 of AZD1222 vaccination. The sequence was collected from an adult in good health. The chain couples TRBV12-3 or TRBV12-4 to TRBJ1-1, with D uncertain. CDR3 region: CAIRSLMNTEAFF. The DNA for the CDR3 is TGTGCCATCCGATCACTGATGAACACTGAAGCTTTCTTT.